The rows below give T cell receptor beta chains drawn from one sample of a study of cytomegalovirus exposure and HLA in healthy donors. Method: immunoSEQ multiplex PCR; TCRdb's copy keeps in-frame clones and lacks some. The table includes some 110,000 clones, about 79% detected once. The sequenced material came from PBMCs. All receptors come from a man in his 60s in good health and CMV-seropositive. The CDR3 runs from the conserved cysteine through the conserved F or W. A D gene is named only where the DNA matches it firmly. Rows give clone size only sometimes, using once, few, many, or a class for an expanded clone.

>TRBJ2-2|TRBV5-1|NA|TRBD1
TGCGCCAGCAGCTTGGGGACAGGGGGCACCGGGGAGCTGTTTTTT
CASSLGTGGTGELFF
>TRBJ2-2|TRBV27|NA|TRBD1
TGTGCCAGCAGTTTCCGGGACAGGTACACCGGGGAGCTGTTTTTT
CASSFRDRYTGELFF
>TRBJ1-1|TRBV7-3|NA|NA
TGTGCCAGCAGCCCACGGGTGGGGCAAACTGAAGCTTTCTTT
CASSPRVGQTEAFF
>TRBJ2-7|TRBV6-5|few|TRBD1
TGTGCCAGCAGTCCTGATCAGGGGGTGACCTACGAGCAGTACTTC
CASSPDQGVTYEQYF
>TRBJ2-7|TRBV7-2|NA|TRBD1
TGTGCCAGCAGCTTAGGACAGGGTGCGCCCTACGAGCAGTACTTC
CASSLGQGAPYEQYF
>TRBJ1-3|TRBV30|NA|NA
TGTGCCTGGGCTCCGACGTCTAGTTCCTCTGGAAACACCATATATTTT
CAWAPTSSSSGNTIYF
>TRBJ1-1|TRBV5-5|few|TRBD1
TGTGCCAGCAGCGTTGGACAGGGGCGGGGGAAGGAAATCTTT
CASSVGQGRGKEIF
>TRBJ2-2|TRBV7-2|NA|TRBD2
TGTGCCAGCAGCCGACTAGCGGGGGCCGGGGAGCTGTTTTTT
CASSRLAGAGELFF
>TRBJ1-5|TRBV12-5|NA|NA
TGTGCTAGTGGTTTGGGCAGGGGATCATGGCCCCAGCATTTT
CASGLGRGSWPQHF
>TRBJ2-7|TRBV19|once|NA
TGTGCCAGTAGTATATCCGACAGCCCATCCTACGAGCAGTACTTC
CASSISDSPSYEQYF
>TRBJ2-7|TRBV27|NA|NA
TGTGCCAGCAGTTCCGCGGGGCCCTCCTACGAGCAGTACTTC
CASSSAGPSYEQYF
>TRBJ2-4|TRBV2|once|NA
TGTGCCAGCAGCACAACGATAGCCAAAAACATTCAGTACTTC
CASSTTIAKNIQYF
>TRBJ1-1|TRBV21-1|NA|NA
TGTGCCACCCAGGCATGGAACACTGAAGCTTTCTTT
CATQAWNTEAFF
>TRBJ1-6|TRBV5-6|NA|NA
TGTGCCAGCAGCTTGGTATCAGGGAATTATAATTCACCCCTCCACTTT
CASSLVSGNYNSPLHF
>TRBJ2-7|TRBV19|NA|NA
TGTGCCAGTAGATCCGGCCCCGGGGACGAGCAGTACTTC
CASRSGPGDEQYF
>TRBJ2-3|TRBV5-1|NA|NA
TGCGCCAGCAGCCCACTGGGCAAGGACACAGATACGCAGTATTTT
CASSPLGKDTDTQYF
>TRBJ2-7|TRBV5-1|NA|TRBD1
TGCGCCAGCAGCTCCCGTGGACAGGGAGGCTACGAGCAGTACTTC
CASSSRGQGGYEQYF
>TRBJ2-3|TRBV7-8|NA|TRBD2
TGTGCCAGCAGCTTACCGGGACTAGCAGCAGATACGCAGTATTTT
CASSLPGLAADTQYF
>TRBJ1-2|TRBV6-1|NA|NA
TGTGCCAGCAGCGCAATGCAGGGGTTTGGCTATGGCTACACCTTC
CASSAMQGFGYGYTF
>TRBJ2-2|TRBV6-5|many|NA
TGTGCCAGCAGTTACACGACAGACAACACCGGGGAGCTGTTTTTT
CASSYTTDNTGELFF
>TRBJ2-1|TRBV7-9|few|NA
TGTGCCAGCAGCTTAGCAGGGGGCAATGAGCAGTTCTTC
CASSLAGGNEQFF
>TRBJ2-5|TRBV28|NA|NA
TGTGCCAGCACCCCCTGGGGACGGGGGGAGACCCAGTACTTC
CASTPWGRGETQYF
>TRBJ1-1|TRBV9|NA|NA
TGTGCCAGCAGCCCGGGGATGAACACTGAAGCTTTCTTT
CASSPGMNTEAFF
>TRBJ2-7|TRBV28|few|NA
TGTGCCAGCAGCTCACCTGGACTCATTGGCCACGAGCAGTACTTC
CASSSPGLIGHEQYF
>TRBJ2-7|TRBV10-1|NA|NA
TGCGCCAGCACCGCCGTGACAGGATCCTACGAGCAGTACTTC
CASTAVTGSYEQYF
>TRBJ1-1|TRBV7-9|NA|TRBD1
TGTTCCGCCCCCCGAAACCGGGACAGGGCGGAGGGAGACACTGAAGCTTTCTTT
CSAPRNRDRAEGDTEAFF
>TRBJ1-4|TRBV7-9|NA|NA
TGTGCCAGCAGCCTCTTGGGAGGACTTAGTCCCGCAACTAATGAAAAACTGTTTTTT
CASSLLGGLSPATNEKLFF